One sample yielded the 8 T cell receptor beta chains listed below, sequenced in a study of T cells in Graves' hyperthyroidism and ophthalmopathy. It was RNA transcripts that yielded the amplified TCR beta CDR3 regions. In the first-round RT-PCR of the TCR CDR3, the HTBI primer set was used. In TCRdb, the multiplex PCR reads were re-called with MiXCR into one record per CDR3 protein. The table has approximately 700,000 distinct CDR3 sequences, approximately 16% seen once. Sequencing was carried out using blood. These receptors all stem from a man between 18 and 35 years old with Graves' hyperthyroidism.

Points on this clonotype: A much larger clone lies one base from this, so it may be a read error. V gene TRBV7-2 combines with J gene TRBJ2-1; D is undetermined. The germline V gene has CDR1 SGHTA and CDR2 FQGNSA. V gave up 6 bases and J gave up 6 bases, with 3 bases separating them. This CDR3 is 10 amino acids long. This CDR3 reads CASRINEQFF. The CDR3 coding sequence is TGTGCCAGCAGGATCAATGAGCAGTTCTTC.

This clonotype has more than one count but fewer than ten. This sequence joins TRBV6-1 and TRBJ2-3; a possible D gene is TRBD1 (5 bases). The V gene lost 6 bases and the J gene lost 8 bases, with 18 bases spanning the gap. The CDR3 is made up of 14 amino acids. Germline-derived CDR1 and CDR2 are MNHNS and SASEGT. CDR3 sequence: CASSNVLGLGTQYF. The CDR3 DNA sequence: TGTGCCAGCAGCAACGTCTTGGGGCTGGGTACGCAGTATTTT.

This clonotype was detected many times. The rearrangement uses TRBV27 and TRBJ1-5, with 7 bases matching TRBD1. Germline assignment: CDR1 MNHEY and CDR2 SMNVEV (reference sequence). V lost 2 bases to trimming and J lost 6 bases; unmatched junction nucleotides: 7. The CDR3 extends over 15 amino acids. The CDR3 region has the DNA TGTGCCAGCAGTTTAAAAGGGGGCAGGACTCAGCCCCAGCATTTT. As protein: CASSLKGGRTQPQHF.

This clonotype was picked up a small number of times. V gene TRBV5-4 combines with J gene TRBJ1-2; 10 bases line up with TRBD1. Germline V CDR1 and CDR2: SGHNT, YYREEE (reference sequence). The CDR3 totals 16 residues. J lost 5 bases, V lost 4 bases, and 11 bases had no gene match. The CDR3 is CASSPGQGGTIYGYTF. The CDR3 DNA sequence: TGTGCCAGCAGCCCCGGACAGGGGGGTACTATTTATGGCTACACCTTC.

This clonotype was found many times. The chain couples TRBV20-1 to TRBJ2-3; weak D call: TRBD1 (7 bases). CDR3 length equals 15 residues. Germline V lookup: CDR1 DFQATT, CDR2 SNEGSKA (reference sequence). V was clipped by 5 bases and J by 3 bases, with 18 bases between them. CDR3 sequence reads: CSAPTRGEVTDTQYF. The DNA for the CDR3 is TGCAGTGCTCCCACCAGGGGGGAGGTGACAGATACGCAGTATTTT.

V gene TRBV28 combines with J gene TRBJ1-2, with TRBD1 as a possible D gene (5 bases). The CDR3 runs 13 residues. Between the trimmed V and J ends, which lost 4 bases and 4 bases, there was a span of 10 bases. Per the germline V gene, CDR1 is MDHEN and CDR2 is SYDVKM. The CDR3 is CASSYPGGYGYTF. CDR3 coding DNA: TGTGCCAGCAGTTATCCGGGGGGCTATGGCTACACCTTC.

In its sample, this clonotype was seen a few times. V usage is TRBV28 and J usage is TRBJ1-1, with D hard to call. V lost 3 bases and J lost 6, with 11 bases in between. This CDR3 has 13 residues. The germline CDR1 and CDR2 sequences are MDHEN and SYDVKM. CDR3 loop: CASSFVGYPEAFF. CDR3 DNA: TGTGCCAGCAGTTTCGTGGGGTACCCTGAAGCTTTCTTT.

This clonotype was seen at least ten times. The rearrangement joins TRBV9 to TRBJ2-3; no clear D. This CDR3 contains 13 residues. V dropped 6 bases and J dropped 1 base, with 9 bases sitting between them. Germline CDR1 reads SGDLS; CDR2 reads YYNGEE. The CDR3 loop is CASTPGGTDTQYF. CDR3 in DNA: TGTGCCAGCACCCCCGGCGGCACAGATACGCAGTATTTT. Full variable domain (remainder filled in from reference TRBV9 and TRBJ2-3): DSGVTQTPKHLITATGQRVTLRCSPRSGDLSVYWYQQSLDQGLQFLIQYYNGEERAKGNILERFSAQQFPDLHSELNLSSLELGDSALYFCASTPGGTDTQYFGPGTRLTVL.